What follows are 3 T cell receptor beta chains derived from one specimen sequenced in a study of blood T cells in healthy people across ages. The authors ran a second PCR of about 7 to 11 cycles using a sample-barcoded 5' primer and a J-beta primer mix. Each CDR3 protein is one row after TCRdb ran MiXCR on the 5' RACE reads. The table has under 1,100,000 distinct CDR3 sequences, roughly a quarter seen once. These data are also associated with another study on T cells of mothers and their children.

The material sequenced was blood. The receptors here all came from a girl aged 2-15 years in good health.

This rearrangement joins TRBV12-3 or TRBV12-4 to TRBJ1-5, with D possibly matching TRBD1 (5 bases). This CDR3 comprises 16 residues. V was trimmed by 6 bases and J by 4 bases, leaving 19 bases between them. CDR3 coding DNA: TGTGCCAGCAGCCTGGGGGGTGCAGGGATAAATCAGCCCCAGCATTTT. This sequence encodes CASSLGGAGINQPQHF.

V usage is TRBV4-1 and J usage is TRBJ2-7; no definite D call. The CDR3 is made up of 14 amino acids. Germline CDR1 MGHRA, CDR2 YSYEKL. Trimming stripped 0 bases from V and 1 base from J, with 7 bases between. The CDR3 spells CASSQDLTSYEQYF. In DNA form, the CDR3 reads TGCGCCAGCAGCCAAGATTTAACTTCCTACGAGCAGTACTTC.

The CDR3 here is CASSQDLRLAGGVRNEQFF. CDR3 in DNA: TGCGCCAGCAGCCAAGATCTCCGTCTAGCGGGAGGGGTAAGGAATGAGCAGTTCTTC. The genes are TRBV4-1 and TRBJ2-5; 12 nucleotides match TRBD2. Near its end, the DNA agrees better with TRBJ2-1, so the J call may be wrong. The CDR3 loop spans 19 amino acids. Germline V CDR1 and CDR2: MGHRA, YSYEKL.